The 11 T cell receptor beta chains in this list originate from one sample, sequenced in a study of identical twins' blood T cells. Using its own MiXCR run on the 5' RACE reads, TCRdb lists one record per CDR3 protein. The sample consists of fewer than 450,000 distinct CDR3 sequences, roughly 28% of them appearing once. The sample comprised PBMCs. These TCRs come from a woman aged 18-49 years in good health.

The table lists this clonotype with a few counts. The genes are TRBV4-1 and TRBJ1-1, with 9 bases that match TRBD1. CDR1 and CDR2 (germline): MGHRA, YSYEKL. This CDR3 comprises 15 residues. The V segment lost 4 bases and the J segment 0 bases; nucleotides outside the gene matches: 3. The CDR3 protein is CASSRTGGMNTEAFF. Here the CDR3 DNA reads TGCGCCAGCAGCCGCACAGGGGGCATGAACACTGAAGCTTTCTTT.

This clonotype occurred a few times. The V call is TRBV4-1, the J call TRBJ1-6, with no clear D. The CDR3 consists of 15 residues. The germline gives CDR1 MGHRA, CDR2 YSYEKL. V was shortened by 0 bases and J by 9 bases, with 12 bases between the two germline ends. CDR3 residues: CASSQDDRVPSPLHF. The CDR3 nucleotides are TGCGCCAGCAGCCAAGATGACCGGGTCCCTTCACCCCTCCACTTT.

Notes on this clonotype: A single base separates this from a much larger clone, so it may be a read error. The chain recombines TRBV2 with TRBJ1-5; D may be TRBD1 (5 bases). The V gene lost 4 bases and the J gene lost 4 bases, with 14 bases spanning the gap. CDR3 size: 15 residues. Germline V gives CDR1 SNHLY, CDR2 FYNNEI. CDR3 amino acids: CASSVQGVLNQPQHF. The DNA for the CDR3 is TGTGCCAGCAGTGTCCAGGGCGTTCTGAATCAGCCCCAGCATTTT.

This clonotype was seen only once. V usage is TRBV7-8 and J usage is TRBJ1-5, with TRBD1 identical over 8 bases. V shed 2 bases, J shed 5 bases, and the junction held 5 bases outside the gene matches. This CDR3 region has 15 residues. Germline V gene lookup returns CDR1 SGHVS and CDR2 FQNEAQ. The DNA of the CDR3 is TGTGCCAGCAGCTTATGGACAGGGAATTATCAGCCCCAGCATTTT. It translates to CASSLWTGNYQPQHF.

This clonotype has ten or more counts. V usage is TRBV3-1 and J usage is TRBJ2-1; no clear D. The CDR3 extends over 12 amino acids. CDR1 and CDR2 from the germline V gene are LGHDT and YNNKEL (reference sequence). With 3 bases removed from V and 4 bases from J, the gap between germline ends came to 4 bases. CDR3 loop: CASSQGYNEQFF. CDR3 coding DNA: TGTGCCAGCAGCCAGGGGTACAATGAGCAGTTCTTC.

This clonotype was found a few times. J is TRBJ2-1 and V is TRBV20-1; 7 bases are shared with TRBD2. The germline CDR1 and CDR2 sequences are DFQATT and SNEGSKA (reference sequence). J lost 5 bases, V lost 5 bases, and 15 bases had no gene match. The CDR3 is 16 amino acids. CDR3 in DNA: TGCAGTGCTCCTTCCGGTCGGACTAGGAACCACAATGAGCAGTTCTTC. Encoded protein: CSAPSGRTRNHNEQFF.

This clonotype was observed a handful of times. This rearrangement joins TRBV27 to TRBJ1-3; a possible D gene is TRBD1 (6 bases). The germline CDR1 and CDR2 sequences are MNHEY and SMNVEV (reference sequence). Trimming removed 2 bases at V and 2 bases at J, with 10 bases between. CDR3 length equals 15 residues. The CDR3 nucleotides read TGTGCCAGCAGTTTAACAGGGAACGCTGGAAACACCATATATTTT. This translates into CASSLTGNAGNTIYF.

V is TRBV13 and J is TRBJ1-2, with D possibly TRBD1 on 5 matching bases. The CDR3 runs 14 residues. The germline V and J ends were trimmed by 4 bases and 8 bases, with 17 bases remaining between them. The V gene's germline CDR1 is PRHDT and CDR2 FYEKMQ (reference sequence). The CDR3 sequence: CASSSGGFPKGYTF. CDR3 coding DNA: TGTGCCAGCAGCTCCGGGGGATTTCCTAAGGGCTACACCTTC.

This clonotype occurred a few times. V gene TRBV5-1 combines with J gene TRBJ2-3, with D uncertain. Germline CDR1 SGHRS, CDR2 YFSETQ. Deletions cut 7 bases from V and 3 bases from J, with 18 bases between. The CDR3 loop spans 15 amino acids. CDR3 coding DNA: TGCGCCAGCGTACCCTGGCCCCCTGAGACAGATACGCAGTATTTT. Translated, it gives CASVPWPPETDTQYF.

This clonotype was counted once. This chain uses TRBV7-2 with TRBJ1-1; 10 bases map to TRBD1. V lost 1 base to trimming and J lost 11 bases; unmatched junction nucleotides: 1. This CDR3 spans 12 amino acids. Germline CDR1 SGHTA, CDR2 FQGNSA. DNA for the CDR3: TGTGCCAGCAGCTTAGGGGACAGGGGTGCTTTCTTT. Its translation is CASSLGDRGAFF.

This clonotype was observed at least ten times. The chain couples TRBV15 to TRBJ1-1, with 7 bases matching TRBD1. The CDR3 has 15 amino acids. CDR1 and CDR2 from the germline V gene are LNHNV and YYDKDF (reference sequence). J was trimmed by 3 bases and V by 0 bases; bases with no gene match: 4. CDR3 in DNA: TGTGCCACCAGCAGAGACCCGGGACAGTACACTGAAGCTTTCTTT. This gives the protein CATSRDPGQYTEAFF.